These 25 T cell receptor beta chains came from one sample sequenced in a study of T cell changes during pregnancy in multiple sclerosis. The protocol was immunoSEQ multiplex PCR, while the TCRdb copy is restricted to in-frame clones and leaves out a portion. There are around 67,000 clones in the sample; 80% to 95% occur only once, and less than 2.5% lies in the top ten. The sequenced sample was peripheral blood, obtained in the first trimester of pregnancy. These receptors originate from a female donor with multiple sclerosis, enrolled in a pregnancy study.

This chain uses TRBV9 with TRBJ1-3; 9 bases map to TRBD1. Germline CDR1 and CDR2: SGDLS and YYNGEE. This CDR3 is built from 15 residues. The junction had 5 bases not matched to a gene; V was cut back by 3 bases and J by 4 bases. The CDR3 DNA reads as TGTGCCAGCAGCGGCTACAGGGGGCTGGGAAACACCATATATTTT. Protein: CASSGYRGLGNTIYF.

CDR3 DNA: TGTGCCAGCAGGCCCGGGGGAAGTGGGGAGCAGTTCTTC. It specifies CASRPGGSGEQFF. This chain connects TRBV28 to TRBJ2-1; possible D gene TRBD2, 6 bases. With 6 bases removed from V and 10 bases from J, the gap between germline ends came to 16 bases. Looked up from germline, CDR1 is MDHEN and CDR2 is SYDVKM. The CDR3 has 13 amino acids.

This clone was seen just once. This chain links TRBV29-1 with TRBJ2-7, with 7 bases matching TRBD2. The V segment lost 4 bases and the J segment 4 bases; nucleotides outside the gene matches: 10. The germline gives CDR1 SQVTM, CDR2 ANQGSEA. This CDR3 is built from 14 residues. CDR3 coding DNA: TGCAGCGTTGGGGTAGCGGGCCAAGGGTACGAGCAGTACTTC. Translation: CSVGVAGQGYEQYF.

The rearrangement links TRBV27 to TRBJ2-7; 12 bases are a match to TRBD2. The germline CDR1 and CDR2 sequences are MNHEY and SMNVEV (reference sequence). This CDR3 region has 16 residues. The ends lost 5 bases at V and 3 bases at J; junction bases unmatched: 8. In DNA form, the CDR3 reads TGTGCCAGCAGTCAATATCTAGCGGGAGGGAACTACGAGCAGTACTTC. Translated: CASSQYLAGGNYEQYF.

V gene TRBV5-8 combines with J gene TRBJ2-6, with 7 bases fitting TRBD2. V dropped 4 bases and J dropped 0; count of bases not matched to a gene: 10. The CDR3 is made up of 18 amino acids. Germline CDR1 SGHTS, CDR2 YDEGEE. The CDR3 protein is CASSQVGGVNSGANVLTF. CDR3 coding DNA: TGTGCCAGCAGCCAGGTGGGGGGGGTCAACTCTGGGGCCAACGTCCTGACTTTC. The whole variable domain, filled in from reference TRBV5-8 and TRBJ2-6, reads EAGVTQSPTHLIKTRGQQATLRCSPISGHTSVYWYQQALGLGLQFLLWYDEGEERNRGNFPPRFSGRQFPNYSSELNVNALELEDSALYLCASSQVGGVNSGANVLTFGAGSRLTVL.

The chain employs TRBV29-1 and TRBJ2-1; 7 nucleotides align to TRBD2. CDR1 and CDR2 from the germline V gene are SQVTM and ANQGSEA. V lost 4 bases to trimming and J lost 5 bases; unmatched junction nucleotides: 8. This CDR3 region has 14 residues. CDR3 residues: CSVAGLDIHNEQFF. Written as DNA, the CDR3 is TGCAGCGTTGCTGGACTAGATATCCACAATGAGCAGTTCTTC.

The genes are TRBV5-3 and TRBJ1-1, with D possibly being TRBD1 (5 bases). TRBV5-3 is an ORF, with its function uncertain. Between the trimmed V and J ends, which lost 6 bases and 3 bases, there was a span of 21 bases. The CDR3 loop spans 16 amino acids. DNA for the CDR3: TGTGCCAGAAACGGGGGACGGCAGTTTGAGGACACTGAAGCTTTCTTT. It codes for CARNGGRQFEDTEAFF.

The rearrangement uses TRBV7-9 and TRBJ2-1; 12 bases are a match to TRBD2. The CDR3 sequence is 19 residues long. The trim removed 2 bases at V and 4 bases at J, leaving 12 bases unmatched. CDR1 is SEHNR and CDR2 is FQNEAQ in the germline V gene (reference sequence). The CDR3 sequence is CASSLSVLTSGSTYNEQFF. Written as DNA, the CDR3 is TGTGCCAGCAGCTTATCAGTGTTGACTAGCGGGAGTACGTACAATGAGCAGTTCTTC.

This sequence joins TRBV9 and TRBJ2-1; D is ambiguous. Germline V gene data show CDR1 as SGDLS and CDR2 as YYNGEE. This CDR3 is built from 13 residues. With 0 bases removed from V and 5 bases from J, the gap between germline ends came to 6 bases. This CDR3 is CASSVALHNEQFF. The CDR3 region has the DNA TGTGCCAGCAGCGTAGCTCTACACAATGAGCAGTTCTTC.

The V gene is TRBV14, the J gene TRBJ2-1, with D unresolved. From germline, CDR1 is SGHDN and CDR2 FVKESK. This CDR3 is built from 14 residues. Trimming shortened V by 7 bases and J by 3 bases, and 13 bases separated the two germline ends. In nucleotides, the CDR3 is TGTGCCAGCAACCGCGGTGGGTTCTACAATGAGCAGTTCTTC. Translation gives CASNRGGFYNEQFF.

The CDR3 reads CASSESLGQGPYNEQFF. CDR3 DNA sequence: TGTGCCAGCAGTGAATCTTTGGGACAGGGTCCCTACAATGAGCAGTTCTTC. The chain combines TRBV2 with TRBJ2-1; 9 nucleotides agree with TRBD1. The CDR3 consists of 17 residues. Trimming removed 2 bases from V and 2 bases from J; junction bases left unmatched: 7. Germline V gene sequence: CDR1 SNHLY, CDR2 FYNNEI. The full variable domain, with the rest looked up from reference TRBV2 and TRBJ2-1, is EPEVTQTPSHQVTQMGQEVILRCVPISNHLYFYWYRQILGQKVEFLVSFYNNEISEKSEIFDDQFSVERPDGSNFTLKIRSTKLEDSAMYFCASSESLGQGPYNEQFFGPGTRLTVL.

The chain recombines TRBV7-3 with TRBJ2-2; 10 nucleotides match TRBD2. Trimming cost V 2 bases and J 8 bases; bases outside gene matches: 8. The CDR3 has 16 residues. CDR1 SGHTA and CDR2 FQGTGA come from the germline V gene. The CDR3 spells CASSLGGLAITGELFF. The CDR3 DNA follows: TGTGCCAGCAGCTTAGGGGGACTAGCGATTACTGGGGAGCTGTTTTTT.

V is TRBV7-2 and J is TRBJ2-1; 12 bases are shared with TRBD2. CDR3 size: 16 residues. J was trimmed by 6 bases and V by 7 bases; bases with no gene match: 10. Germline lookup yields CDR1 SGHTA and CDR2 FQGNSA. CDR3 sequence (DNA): TGTGCCAGCACCAGACTAGCGGGAGTGTCGCGCAATGAGCAGTTCTTC. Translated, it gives CASTRLAGVSRNEQFF.

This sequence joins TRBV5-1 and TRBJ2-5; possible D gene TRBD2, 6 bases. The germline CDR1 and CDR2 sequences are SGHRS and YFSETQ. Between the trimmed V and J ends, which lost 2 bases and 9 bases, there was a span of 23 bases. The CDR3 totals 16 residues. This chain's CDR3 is CASSFHSGDHNGPQYF. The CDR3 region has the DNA TGCGCCAGCAGCTTTCACTCGGGAGACCACAATGGGCCCCAGTACTTC.

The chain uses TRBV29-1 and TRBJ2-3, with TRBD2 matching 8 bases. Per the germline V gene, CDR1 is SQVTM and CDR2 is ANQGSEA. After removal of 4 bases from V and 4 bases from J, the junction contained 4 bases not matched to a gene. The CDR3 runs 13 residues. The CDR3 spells CSVGPGRADTQYF. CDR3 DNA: TGCAGCGTTGGCCCCGGGAGGGCAGATACGCAGTATTTT.

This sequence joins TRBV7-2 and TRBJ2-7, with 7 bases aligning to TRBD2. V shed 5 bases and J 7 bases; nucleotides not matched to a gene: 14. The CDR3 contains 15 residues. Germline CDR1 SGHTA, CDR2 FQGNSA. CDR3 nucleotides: TGTGCCAGCAGCATCCGACTAGCTGGGAGGATAGAGCAGTACTTC. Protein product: CASSIRLAGRIEQYF.

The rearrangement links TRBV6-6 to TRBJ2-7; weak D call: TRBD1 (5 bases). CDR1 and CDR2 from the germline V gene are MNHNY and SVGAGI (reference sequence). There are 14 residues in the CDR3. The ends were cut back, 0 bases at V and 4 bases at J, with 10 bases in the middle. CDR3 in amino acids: CASSYSLGQYEQYF. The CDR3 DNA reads TGTGCCAGCAGTTACTCGCTGGGGCAGTACGAGCAGTACTTC.

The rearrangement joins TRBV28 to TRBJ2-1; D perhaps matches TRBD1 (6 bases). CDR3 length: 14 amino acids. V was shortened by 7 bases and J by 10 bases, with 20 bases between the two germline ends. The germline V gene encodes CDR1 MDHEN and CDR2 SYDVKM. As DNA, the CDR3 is TGTGCCAGCAACCAAGGTTGGGGGCTCCGCGAGCAGTTCTTC. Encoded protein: CASNQGWGLREQFF. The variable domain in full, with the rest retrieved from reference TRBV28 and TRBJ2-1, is DVKVTQSSRYLVKRTGEKVFLECVQDMDHENMFWYRQDPGLGLRLIYFSYDVKMKEKGDIPEGYSVSREKKERFSLILESASTNQTSMYLCASNQGWGLREQFFGPGTRLTVL.

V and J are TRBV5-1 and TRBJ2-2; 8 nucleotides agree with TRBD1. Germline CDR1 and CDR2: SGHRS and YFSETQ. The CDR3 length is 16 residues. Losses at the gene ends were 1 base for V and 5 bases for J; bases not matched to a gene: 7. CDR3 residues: CASSLSQGARTGELFF. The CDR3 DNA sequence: TGCGCCAGCAGCTTGTCGCAGGGGGCTCGGACCGGGGAGCTGTTTTTT.

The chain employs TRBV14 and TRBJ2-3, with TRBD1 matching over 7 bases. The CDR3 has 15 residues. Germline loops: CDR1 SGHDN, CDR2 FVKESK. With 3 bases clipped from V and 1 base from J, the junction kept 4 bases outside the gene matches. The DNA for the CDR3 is TGTGCCAGCAGCCAGGGTGACAGGGGCACAGATACGCAGTATTTT. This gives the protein CASSQGDRGTDTQYF.

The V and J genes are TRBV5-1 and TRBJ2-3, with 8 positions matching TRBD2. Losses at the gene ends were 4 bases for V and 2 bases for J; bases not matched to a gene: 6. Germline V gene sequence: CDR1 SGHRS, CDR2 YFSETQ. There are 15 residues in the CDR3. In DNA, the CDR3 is TGCGCCAGCAGCAAACTAGCGGAGCACACAGATACGCAGTATTTT. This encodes CASSKLAEHTDTQYF.

CDR3 loop: CASSLLTGANTEAFF. As DNA, the CDR3 is TGTGCCAGCAGTTTATTGACAGGAGCGAACACTGAAGCTTTCTTT. The chain couples TRBV27 to TRBJ1-1; D may be TRBD1 (6 bases). Germline V gene data show CDR1 as MNHEY and CDR2 as SMNVEV (reference sequence). The CDR3 is 15 residues long. The V end lost 1 base, the J end lost 1 base, and 10 bases lay between the germline ends.

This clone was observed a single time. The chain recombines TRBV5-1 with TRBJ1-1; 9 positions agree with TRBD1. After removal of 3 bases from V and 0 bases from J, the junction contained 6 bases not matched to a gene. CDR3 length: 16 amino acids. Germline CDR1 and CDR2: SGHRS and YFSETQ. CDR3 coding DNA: TGCGCCAGCAGCTCATGGGGACAGGGTTTGAACACTGAAGCTTTCTTT. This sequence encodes CASSSWGQGLNTEAFF.

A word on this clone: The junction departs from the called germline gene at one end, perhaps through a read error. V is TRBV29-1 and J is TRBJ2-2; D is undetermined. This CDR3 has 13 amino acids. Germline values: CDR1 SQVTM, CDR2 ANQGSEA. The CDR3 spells CSGEDTNTGELFF. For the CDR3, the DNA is TGCAGCGGTGAAGACACAAACACCGGGGAGCTGTTTTTT.

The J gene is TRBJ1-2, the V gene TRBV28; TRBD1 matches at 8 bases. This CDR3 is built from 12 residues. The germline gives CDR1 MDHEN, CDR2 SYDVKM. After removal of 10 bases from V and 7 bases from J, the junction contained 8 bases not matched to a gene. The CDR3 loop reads CAISTGVGGYTF. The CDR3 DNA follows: TGTGCCATTTCGACAGGGGTAGGTGGCTACACCTTC.